The 20 T cell receptor beta chains presented below share a single source sample, sequenced in a study of breast tumors, draining lymph nodes, adjacent tissues. TCRdb independently ran MiXCR on the multiplex PCR reads; one entry per CDR3 protein. Among more than 50,000 distinct CDR3 sequences listed, 35% to 50% were seen once. Sequencing used breast tumor tissue. The receptor set was obtained from a female donor with breast cancer. Some clones in this sample may be carry-over from other donors' samples.

As for this clonotype: The germline gene is not matched at one end of the junction; a read error may be the cause. This chain connects TRBV14 to TRBJ2-6; D is possibly TRBD1 or TRBD2 (5 bases each). Per germline, CDR1 SGHDN and CDR2 FVKESK. CDR3 length: 14 residues. This CDR3 reads CASSPGTPSYELYF. In DNA, the CDR3 is TGTGCCAGCAGCCCCGGGACCCCCTCCTACGAGCTGTATTTC.

As concerns this clonotype: One end of the junction does not line up with germline, which may come from a read error. This sequence joins TRBV20-1 and TRBJ2-3; D is possibly TRBD1 (6 bases). The CDR3 is 16 amino acids. Germline V CDR1 and CDR2: DFQATT, SNEGSKA (reference sequence). In nucleotides, the CDR3 is TGCAGTGCTAGTCAGGGGCGAGCTGGGAGCATAGATACGCAGTATTTT. It translates to CSASQGRAGSIDTQYF.

The V gene is TRBV7-3, the J gene TRBJ1-4; D remains unclear. Germline-derived CDR1 and CDR2 are SGHTA and FQGTGA. CDR3 length equals 13 residues. V was clipped by 8 bases and J by 16 bases, with 23 bases between them. Written as DNA, the CDR3 is TGTGCCAGCTCGAGCACGGCTAATGAAGAACCGTTTTTT. Protein: CASSSTANEEPFF.

This clonotype was seen ten or more times. One junction end disagrees with the germline gene, perhaps due to a read error. The rearrangement joins TRBV11-3 to TRBJ2-5, with 9 bases lining up with TRBD1. CDR3 length: 15 residues. Germline V gene lookup returns CDR1 SGHNT and CDR2 YENEEA. Here the CDR3 reads CASSSRTNTGGASNF. DNA of the CDR3: TGTGCCAGCAGTTCCCGAACAAATACAGGGGGCGCATCGAACTTC.

This clonotype came up many times. The rearrangement joins TRBV6-1 to TRBJ1-2; D unresolved. The CDR3 has 13 amino acids. Germline CDR1 is MNHNS and CDR2 is SASEGT. V dropped 3 bases and J dropped 0 bases, with 5 bases sitting between them. CDR3 amino acids: CASSEGANYGYTF. The CDR3 region has the DNA TGTGCCAGCAGTGAGGGAGCTAACTATGGCTACACCTTC.

This rearrangement joins TRBV7-2 to TRBJ2-2, with 8 bases lining up with TRBD2. The CDR3 length is 13 residues. The J segment lost 7 bases and the V segment lost 5 bases, leaving 3 bases of the junction unmatched. Germline V gene sequence: CDR1 SGHTA, CDR2 FQGNSA. In nucleotides, the CDR3 is TGTGCCAGCAGCACAGGGACTAGCGGGGAGCTGTTTTTT. Its protein product is CASSTGTSGELFF.

This clonotype came up many times. The CDR3 nucleotides are TGCAGTGCTAGAGATCCCAGGACTAGCGGTCCCAATGAGCAGTTCTTC. Its protein is CSARDPRTSGPNEQFF. The chain employs TRBV20-1 and TRBJ2-1; TRBD2 matches at 10 bases. The CDR3 runs 16 residues. The J segment lost 6 bases and the V segment lost 0 bases, leaving 8 bases of the junction unmatched. Per germline, CDR1 DFQATT and CDR2 SNEGSKA (reference sequence).

The chain has TRBV5-4 and TRBJ2-7; no reliable D call. This CDR3 is 11 amino acids long. Trimming removed 7 bases at V and 0 bases at J, with 5 bases between. The germline CDR1 and CDR2 sequences are SGHNT and YYREEE (reference sequence). CDR3 amino acids: CASLSSYEQYF. CDR3 in DNA: TGTGCCAGCCTTAGCTCCTACGAGCAGTACTTC.

This clonotype occurred many times. V gene TRBV12-3 or TRBV12-4 combines with J gene TRBJ2-3, with D possibly being TRBD2 (6 bases). The CDR3 spans 15 residues. V was pared by 2 bases and J by 2 bases, with 11 bases between. The CDR3 loop is CASSLRAGNTDTQYF. The CDR3 DNA sequence: TGTGCCAGCAGTTTAAGGGCGGGAAACACAGATACGCAGTATTTT.

The sample holds one count of this clonotype. The junction shows a germline mismatch at one end, possibly a read error. This rearrangement joins TRBV10-3 to TRBJ2-7; the D gene could be TRBD1 or TRBD2 (5 bases each). Germline assignment: CDR1 ENHRY and CDR2 SYGVKD. This CDR3 has 13 amino acids. This CDR3 is CAISPQGPYEQYF. As DNA, the CDR3 is TGCGCCATCAGCCCCCAGGGACCCTACGAGCAGTACTTC.

This clonotype was recorded many times. The chain is built from TRBV7-9 and TRBJ1-2, with TRBD1 matching over 9 bases. Trimming removed 5 bases from V and 4 bases from J; junction bases left unmatched: 8. The CDR3 has 15 amino acids. Germline CDR1 reads SEHNR; CDR2 reads FQNEAQ (reference sequence). The CDR3 nucleotides read TGTGCCAGCAGCGCCAGGGACAGGGCCGTCTATGGCTACACCTTC. It specifies CASSARDRAVYGYTF.

This clonotype has ten or more counts. The chain is built from TRBV6-1 and TRBJ2-1, with D unclear. The CDR3 consists of 12 residues. In germline, CDR1 is MNHNS, CDR2 SASEGT. The V end was cut by 8 bases, the J end by 5 bases, with 10 bases between. CDR3 nucleotide sequence: TGTGCCAGCGCGTTAAACGACAATGAGCAGTTCTTC. This codes for CASALNDNEQFF.

In its sample, this clonotype was seen many times. V and J are TRBV7-3 and TRBJ2-1, with TRBD2 identical over 13 bases. J gave up 6 bases and V 4 bases, and 3 bases lay outside the gene matches. Germline CDR1 SGHTA, CDR2 FQGTGA. The CDR3 loop spans 15 amino acids. This CDR3 is CASSSGLAGFNEQFF. Written as DNA, the CDR3 is TGTGCCAGCAGCTCGGGACTAGCGGGATTCAATGAGCAGTTCTTC.

In its sample, this clonotype was seen many times. The chain carries TRBV30 and TRBJ1-5; D call uncertain. Germline V gene lookup returns CDR1 GTSNPN and CDR2 SVGIG (reference sequence). V was trimmed by 0 bases and J by 4 bases, leaving 7 bases between them. The CDR3 has 13 amino acids. CDR3 loop: CAWSVGGNQPQHF. CDR3 nucleotide sequence: TGTGCCTGGAGTGTAGGAGGGAATCAGCCCCAGCATTTT.

Turning to this clonotype: Being one base from a much bigger clone, this may be a read error. The V gene is TRBV6-1, the J gene TRBJ2-2; 7 bases align to TRBD2. Germline V gene sequence: CDR1 MNHNS, CDR2 SASEGT. The CDR3 is 15 amino acids. The DNA for the CDR3 is TGTGCCGGCAGGGCTCCGGGGAGGGACACCGGGGAGCTGTTTTTT. Protein sequence: CAGRAPGRDTGELFF.

Ten or more counts support this clonotype. V gene TRBV4-1 combines with J gene TRBJ2-7, with 8 positions matching TRBD2. The germline CDR1 and CDR2 sequences are MGHRA and YSYEKL. The CDR3 runs to 15 residues. V gave up 1 base and J gave up 0 bases; unmatched junction bases: 2. Written as DNA, the CDR3 is TGCGCCAGCAGCCAAGCGGGAGGGGGCTCCTACGAGCAGTACTTC. Translating it yields CASSQAGGGSYEQYF.

This clonotype was recorded at least ten times. The J gene is TRBJ2-3, the V gene TRBV9; possibly TRBD2 for D (6 bases). CDR3 length: 14 amino acids. In germline, CDR1 is SGDLS, CDR2 YYNGEE. Trimming shortened V by 1 base and J by 9 bases, and 15 bases separated the two germline ends. For the CDR3, the DNA is TGTGCCAGCAGCGTATGGAGGGAGGCAAACACGCAGTATTTT. Its translation: CASSVWREANTQYF.

This clonotype was seen more than once but under ten times. The V and J genes are TRBV3-1 and TRBJ2-1; D not certain. Germline CDR1 and CDR2: LGHDT and YNNKEL (reference sequence). The CDR3 loop spans 13 amino acids. With 4 bases removed from V and 0 bases from J, the gap between germline ends came to 4 bases. This CDR3 is CASSPGSYNEQFF. CDR3 sequence (DNA): TGTGCCAGCAGCCCCGGCTCCTACAATGAGCAGTTCTTC.

The CDR3 spells CAISESGGGETQYF. CDR3 DNA sequence: TGTGCCATCAGTGAGTCGGGAGGAGGGGAGACCCAGTACTTC. The rearrangement links TRBV10-3 to TRBJ2-5; weak D call: TRBD2 (6 bases). The V end was cut by 0 bases, the J end by 5 bases, with 10 bases between. Germline assignment: CDR1 ENHRY and CDR2 SYGVKD. CDR3 length: 14 amino acids.

With regard to this clonotype: A junction end diverges from the germline sequence, so it may reflect a read error. This sequence joins TRBV24-1 and TRBJ2-7, with TRBD1 identical over 9 bases. The CDR3 spans 13 residues. Germline-derived CDR1 and CDR2 are KGHDR and SFDVKD. CDR3 residues: CTYPGQGFREQYF. The CDR3 DNA reads TGCACCTACCCGGGACAGGGATTCCGCGAGCAGTACTTC.